These 14 T cell receptor beta chains were all obtained from the same sample, sequenced in a study of blood T cell repertoires in COVID-19. Libraries were prepared by immunoSEQ multiplex PCR; TCRdb keeps only in-frame clonotypes and omits some of them. The sample has about 150,000 clones; around 82% are singletons. Sequencing was carried out using peripheral blood. These receptors were obtained from a woman older than 75 with active or convalescent COVID-19.

This chain joins TRBV7-3 and TRBJ1-5; 9 bases are shared with TRBD1. Germline values: CDR1 SGHTA, CDR2 FQGTGA. The CDR3 has 13 residues. The V segment lost 3 bases and the J segment 10 bases; nucleotides outside the gene matches: 4. The CDR3 DNA reads as TGTGCCAGCAGCTTGGGACAGGGTTCCCCCCAGCATTTT. Amino acid sequence: CASSLGQGSPQHF.

The rearrangement uses TRBV29-1 and TRBJ2-5, with TRBD2 matching 7 bases. Germline lookup yields CDR1 SQVTM and CDR2 ANQGSEA. With 6 bases clipped from V and 2 bases from J, the junction kept 3 bases outside the gene matches. The CDR3 length is 12 residues. Here the CDR3 reads CSVGTTQETQYF. In nucleotides, the CDR3 is TGCAGCGTGGGGACTACACAAGAGACCCAGTACTTC.

This chain uses TRBV11-2 with TRBJ1-1; D perhaps matches TRBD1 (5 bases). V shed 5 bases and J shed 5 bases, with 18 bases lying between them. Germline-derived CDR1 and CDR2 are SGHAT and FQNNGV. CDR3 length: 15 amino acids. The CDR3 region is CASSPVGGVNTEAFF. DNA of the CDR3: TGTGCCAGCAGCCCAGTTGGGGGGGTAAATACTGAAGCTTTCTTT.

This sequence joins TRBV11-3 and TRBJ2-2; unclear D gene. CDR1 and CDR2 (germline): SGHNT, YENEEA. Trimming left V 3 bases short and J 6 bases short, with 5 bases between. The CDR3 is 12 amino acids. DNA for the CDR3: TGTGCCAGCAGCTTCTACCCCGGGGAGCTGTTTTTT. Translation gives CASSFYPGELFF. Full variable domain (missing parts from reference TRBV11-3 and TRBJ2-2): EAGVVQSPRYKIIEKKQPVAFWCNPISGHNTLYWYLQNLGQGPELLIRYENEEAVDDSQLPKDRFSAERLKGVDSTLKIQPAELGDSAVYLCASSFYPGELFFGEGSRLTVL.

Details on this clone: The identical CDR3 is also encoded by other nucleotide sequences in the sample. The CDR3 loop reads CASSLVAGSYEQYF. CDR3 nucleotide sequence: TGCGCCAGCAGCTTGGTTGCGGGCTCCTACGAGCAGTACTTC. The V call is TRBV5-1, the J call TRBJ2-7; TRBD2 might be the D (5 bases). The CDR3 contains 14 residues. From germline, CDR1 is SGHRS and CDR2 YFSETQ. The ends were cut back, 0 bases at V and 0 bases at J, with 7 bases in the middle.

The genes are TRBV4-1 and TRBJ2-7; the D gene is possibly TRBD2 (6 bases). V dropped 1 base and J dropped 3 bases, with 22 bases sitting between them. CDR3 length: 18 residues. Germline V gene data show CDR1 as MGHRA and CDR2 as YSYEKL. The CDR3 DNA follows: TGCGCCAGCAGCCAAGTGTTCCGAAACTTAGCGGAACACTACGAGCAGTACTTC. Protein: CASSQVFRNLAEHYEQYF.

This clone was recorded a few times. The chain employs TRBV7-6 and TRBJ2-2; D possibly corresponds to TRBD1 (5 bases). Per the germline V gene, CDR1 is SGHVS and CDR2 is FNYEAQ. CDR3 length equals 16 residues. V was pared by 2 bases and J by 0 bases, with 10 bases between. DNA for the CDR3: TGTGCCAGCAGCTTAATTGGGGCAGCGAACACCGGGGAGCTGTTTTTT. Its protein product is CASSLIGAANTGELFF.

The chain is built from TRBV19 and TRBJ2-7, with 8 bases that match TRBD1. V was pared by 8 bases and J by 0 bases, with 12 bases of the junction left unmatched. This CDR3 has 16 residues. Germline values: CDR1 LNHDA, CDR2 SQIVND (reference sequence). CDR3 in amino acids: CASSDTGTGISYEQYF. CDR3 bases: TGTGCCAGTTCGGATACCGGGACAGGTATCTCCTACGAGCAGTACTTC.

The V and J genes are TRBV5-1 and TRBJ2-2; a possible D gene is TRBD2 (5 bases). This CDR3 has 13 amino acids. The germline V gene has CDR1 SGHRS and CDR2 YFSETQ. V was clipped by 0 bases and J by 9 bases, with 9 bases between them. Written as DNA, the CDR3 is TGCGCCAGCAGCTTGGAAGGACTTCGGGAGCTGTTTTTT. Protein product: CASSLEGLRELFF.

The chain employs TRBV3-1 (or the pseudogene TRBV3-2) and TRBJ2-7, with a weak D call TRBD2 (5 bases). The CDR3 covers 12 residues. CDR1 is LGHDT and CDR2 is YNNKEL in the germline V gene (reference sequence). V was trimmed by 1 base and J by 6 bases, leaving 7 bases between them. The CDR3 nucleotides are TGTGCCAGCAGCCAAGCTAGCATCGAGCAGTACTTC. The encoded protein is CASSQASIEQYF.

The chain carries TRBV5-1 and TRBJ1-1; 7 nucleotides agree with TRBD1. Germline values: CDR1 SGHRS, CDR2 YFSETQ. The J segment lost 7 bases and the V segment lost 4 bases, leaving 10 bases of the junction unmatched. The CDR3 loop spans 14 amino acids. The CDR3 DNA sequence: TGCGCCAGCAGCGCCTCGACAGGGTCTGGTGAAGCTTTCTTT. Translation gives CASSASTGSGEAFF.

The CDR3 region is CASSLGAADGYTF. The CDR3 coding sequence is TGTGCCAGCAGCTTAGGGGCAGCGGATGGCTACACCTTC. The chain recombines TRBV7-9 with TRBJ1-2; D not certain. Trimming took off 1 base at V and 6 bases at J, with 9 bases between the two ends. The CDR3 length is 13 residues. Germline V gene sequence: CDR1 SEHNR, CDR2 FQNEAQ (reference sequence). Full variable domain (outside the CDR3, taken from reference TRBV7-9 and TRBJ1-2): DTGVSQNPRHKITKRGQNVTFRCDPISEHNRLYWYRQTLGQGPEFLTYFQNEAQLEKSRLLSDRFSAERPKGSFSTLEIQRTEQGDSAMYLCASSLGAADGYTFGSGTRLTVV.

V is TRBV19 and J is TRBJ1-5; TRBD1 agrees at 8 bases. Germline-derived CDR1 and CDR2 are LNHDA and SQIVND (reference sequence). The CDR3 covers 15 residues. Trimming at V came to 8 bases and at J to 4 bases, leaving 10 bases not matched to a gene. CDR3 amino acids: CASGVMTGANQPQHF. CDR3 DNA sequence: TGTGCCAGTGGGGTTATGACAGGGGCAAATCAGCCCCAGCATTTT.

The J gene is TRBJ1-2, the V gene TRBV27; 7 nucleotides align to TRBD1. Per the germline V gene, CDR1 is MNHEY and CDR2 is SMNVEV (reference sequence). The V segment lost 5 bases and the J segment 8 bases; nucleotides outside the gene matches: 11. This CDR3 spans 14 amino acids. CDR3 region: CASSPDRQGRGYTF. Written as DNA, the CDR3 is TGTGCCAGCAGTCCCGATCGACAGGGTCGCGGCTACACCTTC.